The rows below give T cell receptor beta chains drawn from one sample of a study of shared clonotypes between healthy human individuals. TCRdb's table, derived via immunoSEQ multiplex PCR, lists solely in-frame clones and lacks some. The sample has approximately 510,000 clones; about four fifths are singletons. Specimen: PBMCs. The receptors originated from a woman aged 40 to 50 in good health. Some clones in this sample may be carry-over from other donors' samples. Both conserved end residues are trimmed from each CDR3. Only some rows state a clone size, as once, few, many or a class for expanded clones.

len	abundance	v_gene	CDR3aa
13	many	TRBV28	ASSLTGEGTDTQY
14	-	TRBV27	ASRKVAGGTNNEQF
11	-	TRBV11-1	ASRRGRGGEAF
18	-	TRBV28	ASSPPDRGIGLAVPNEQF
13	-	TRBV11-3	ASSTRQGLGETQY
13	-	TRBV28	ASRQREGFMETQY
12	-	TRBV11-2	ASSPTTGNFGYT
10	-	TRBV28	ASSLTRAGYT
13	-	TRBV7-2	ASSSEGLAEETQY
13	-	TRBV4-1	ASSPGTARAYEQY
13	-	TRBV2	ASRGDRGAPYEQY
13	-	TRBV6-5	ASSSQGSAQETQY
11	-	TRBV9	ASSVRLAETQY
11	once	TRBV28	ASSRTGGYEQY
13	-	TRBV7-9	ASTPPGQGHTEAF
13	-	TRBV4-1	ASSQDLQANEKLF
13	-	TRBV2	ASSGNQGAWGGYT
17	-	TRBV23-1	ASSHTGQGPDLRCEKLF
12	-	TRBV6-1	ASSESGGLYEQY
12	-	TRBV6-6	ASRGGRFNSPLH
12	once	TRBV19	ASSLGQLNEKLF
11	-	TRBV19	ASNRMNTGELF
11	-	TRBV7-9	ASSLEGETEAF
13	few	TRBV7-2	ASSLRTSGTGELF
11	-	TRBV6-1	ASSAGLPYEQY
12	few	TRBV2	ASSEVRVEETQY
12	once	TRBV5-6	ASSLGARGYGYT
10	-	TRBV11-2	ASSSRPYEQY
11	-	TRBV7-6	ASSLGQSYGYT
14	few	TRBV27	ASSSSRVTNTGELF
15	-	TRBV7-8	ASSPQAGGLLRDEQF
13	-	TRBV18	ASSGGGVHPDTQY
12	-	TRBV9	ASSVVAGGDTQY
13	-	TRBV7-2	ASSPYGSGADTQY
11	-	TRBV4-3	ASSQDLTREQY
12	-	TRBV6-6	ASRSDSSGNTIY
13	-	TRBV7-2	ASSTQIAGTDTQY
12	-	TRBV18	ASSLRDRGYEQY
12	-	TRBV7-9	ASSRTGLTDTQY
13	many	TRBV4-3	ASSQDRKGPETQY
14	many	TRBV7-9	ASSSFPSSGEETQY
13	-	TRBV7-2	ASSLGYGPQYEQY
12	few	TRBV18	ASLAGRNTGELF
12	-	TRBV6-1	ASSEFGQAYEQY
11	-	TRBV28	ASSLIARETQY
11	many	TRBV5-1	ASGEGGRETQY
13	-	TRBV28	ASSLRLAGSHEQF
11	-	TRBV5-1	ASSTTGAYEQY
14	-	TRBV5-5	ASSLWAGTMNTEAF
14	once	TRBV6-1	ASSEQRVEAGNTIY
14	-	TRBV5-5	ASSWGDRETNEKLF
14	many	TRBV5-1	ASSPSTGSSGNTIY
14	-	TRBV11-2	ASSFSGRAYTGELF
13	few	TRBV5-1	ASSLGSIANYGYT